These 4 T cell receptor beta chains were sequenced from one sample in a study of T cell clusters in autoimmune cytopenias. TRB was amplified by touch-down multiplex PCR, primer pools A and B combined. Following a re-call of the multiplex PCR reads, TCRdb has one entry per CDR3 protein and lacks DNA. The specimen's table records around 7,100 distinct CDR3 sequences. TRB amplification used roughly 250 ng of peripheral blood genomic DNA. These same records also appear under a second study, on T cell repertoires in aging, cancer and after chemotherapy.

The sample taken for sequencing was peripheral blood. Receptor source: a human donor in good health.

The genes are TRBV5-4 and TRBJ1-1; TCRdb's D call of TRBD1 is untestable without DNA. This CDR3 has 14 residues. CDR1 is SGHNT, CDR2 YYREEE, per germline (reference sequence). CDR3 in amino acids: CASSSRAVNTEAFF.

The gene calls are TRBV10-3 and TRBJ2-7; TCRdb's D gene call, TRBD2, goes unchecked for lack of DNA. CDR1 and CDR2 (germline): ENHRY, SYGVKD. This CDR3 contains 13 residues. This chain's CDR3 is CAISDKRDYEQYF.

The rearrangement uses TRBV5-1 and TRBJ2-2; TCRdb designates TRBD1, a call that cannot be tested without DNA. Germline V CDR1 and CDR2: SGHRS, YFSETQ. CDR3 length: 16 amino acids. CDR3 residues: CASSPRQNPNTGELFF.

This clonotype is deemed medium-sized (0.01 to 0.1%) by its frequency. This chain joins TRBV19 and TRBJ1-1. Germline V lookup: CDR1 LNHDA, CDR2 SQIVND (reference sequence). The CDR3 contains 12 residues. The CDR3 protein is CASSIAGSEAFF.